This T cell receptor beta chain was sequenced for a study of shared clonotypes between healthy human individuals. The method was immunoSEQ multiplex PCR; TCRdb's version includes in-frame clones alone and lacks a portion of them. The profile shows about 980,000 clones, over 60% of them singletons. The CDR3 loop spans 14 amino acids. Germline V gives CDR1 SEHNR, CDR2 FQNEAQ (reference sequence). Trimming shortened V by 7 bases and J by 8 bases, and 20 bases separated the two germline ends. This sequence was found in a man between 18 and 29 years old in good health. Input material: memory CD4+ T cells sorted from blood. Described subset: CD45RA-negative fraction. The chain is built from TRBV7-9 and TRBJ1-1; D may be TRBD1 (5 bases). The DNA of the CDR3 is TGTGCCAGCATGAGTATGGGGCACCTAGGGGAAGCTTTCTTT. This sequence encodes CASMSMGHLGEAFF.